Below are 21 T cell receptor beta chains sequenced from a single sample in a study of HIV-infected patients and healthy controls (dated by TCRdb to the mid-2010s). Library preparation employed 5' RACE. Sequencing relied on an Illumina MiSeq. 500 ng RNA was reverse transcribed with SuperScript III using primers against the alpha and beta constant regions. Alpha and beta chain libraries were generated separately via chain-specific third strand synthesis with multiplexing indices. TCRdb reprocessed the public reads (quality trimming at Q25 with fastp, clone calling with MiXCR) and kept in-frame beta chains. Entries that share a CDR3 protein sequence are merged under the most common genes and DNA. The sample contains around 9,800 distinct CDR3 sequences, approximately 7% of them found a single time. The biggest ten clones account for under 40% of the sample. Whole blood was used without cell fractionation, so the repertoire reflected all unsorted peripheral T cells.

The material was blood, obtained before antiretroviral therapy. These TCRs come from an adult with HIV infection.

This chain links TRBV7-6 with TRBJ1-1; D not certain. The germline CDR1 and CDR2 sequences are SGHVS and FNYEAQ. The V end lost 1 base, the J end lost 1 base, and 7 bases lay between the germline ends. The CDR3 spans 14 residues. Here the CDR3 DNA reads TGTGCCAGCAGCTTAGGCCTCTCGAACACTGAAGCTTTCTTT. Translated: CASSLGLSNTEAFF.

This clonotype was observed at least ten times. In nucleotides, the CDR3 is TGTGCCAGCTCCCCTATCGGATTCCCCCATCAGCCCCAGCATTTT. As protein: CASSPIGFPHQPQHF. The rearrangement links TRBV6-5 to TRBJ1-5; D not resolved. Trimming took off 8 bases at V and 5 bases at J, with 19 bases between the two ends. CDR3 length: 15 amino acids. Germline V gives CDR1 MNHEY, CDR2 SVGAGI.

In this sample, this clonotype turned up many times. The chain employs TRBV11-1 and TRBJ2-2; the D gene could be TRBD1 or TRBD2 (5 bases each). V shed 5 bases and J shed 3 bases, with 13 bases lying between them. The CDR3 has 15 residues. Germline V gene lookup returns CDR1 SGHAT and CDR2 FQDESV (reference sequence). The CDR3 loop reads CASSPRDRYTGELFF. Written as DNA, the CDR3 is TGTGCCAGCAGCCCGAGGGACCGATACACCGGGGAGCTGTTTTTT.

J is TRBJ2-4 and V is TRBV7-9; D is tentatively TRBD1 or TRBD2 (5 bases each). This CDR3 has 13 residues. The V gene lost 5 bases and the J gene lost 6 bases, with 11 bases spanning the gap. The germline V gene encodes CDR1 SEHNR and CDR2 FQNEAQ (reference sequence). The CDR3 protein is CASSVAGTNIQYF. The DNA for the CDR3 is TGTGCCAGCAGCGTGGCAGGGACAAACATTCAGTACTTC.

In this sample, this clonotype turned up many times. The rearrangement joins TRBV6-2 or TRBV6-3 to TRBJ1-5, with TRBD1 as a possible D gene (5 bases). Per germline, CDR1 MNHEY and CDR2 SVGEGT. V dropped 6 bases and J dropped 12 bases, with 12 bases sitting between them. The CDR3 runs 11 residues. This chain's CDR3 is CASRLGDRQHF. Here the CDR3 DNA reads TGTGCCAGCAGATTGGGGGACCGCCAGCATTTT.

This clonotype has ten or more counts. The chain employs TRBV12-3 or TRBV12-4 and TRBJ1-1; D is uncertain. Trimming pared 5 bases from V and 8 bases from J, leaving 15 bases between. There are 13 residues in the CDR3. The DNA for the CDR3 is TGTGCCAGCAGTCCCCTGTGGAAGGGAGAAGCTTTCTTT. Its protein product is CASSPLWKGEAFF.

This clonotype was seen ten or more times. The chain has TRBV7-9 and TRBJ1-4; D not resolved. Trimming took 5 bases from V and 7 from J, leaving 8 bases between them. The germline V gene encodes CDR1 SEHNR and CDR2 FQNEAQ (reference sequence). This CDR3 contains 12 residues. DNA of the CDR3: TGTGCCAGCAGCCCACAGAGTGAAAAACTGTTTTTT. Its protein is CASSPQSEKLFF.

This clonotype has at least ten counts. J is TRBJ2-3 and V is TRBV5-4; D possibly matches TRBD1 or TRBD2 (5 bases each). There are 16 residues in the CDR3. Germline V gene lookup returns CDR1 SGHNT and CDR2 YYREEE (reference sequence). V was cut by 0 bases and J by 1 base, with 12 bases left in between. This chain's CDR3 is CASSLDPGLRTDTQYF. In DNA, the CDR3 is TGTGCCAGCAGCTTGGACCCGGGGCTACGCACAGATACGCAGTATTTT.

This clonotype has a count of ten or more. The gene calls are TRBV20-1 and TRBJ1-2, with D unclear. V was pared by 4 bases and J by 3 bases, with 3 bases between. CDR3 length equals 10 residues. Germline CDR1 is DFQATT and CDR2 is SNEGSKA (reference sequence). The CDR3 loop is CSATDYGYTF. In nucleotides, the CDR3 is TGCAGTGCTACGGACTATGGCTACACCTTC.

The sample holds many counts of this clonotype. V gene TRBV4-1 combines with J gene TRBJ1-2; perhaps TRBD1 as D (6 bases). The CDR3 loop spans 14 amino acids. The V gene lost 5 bases and the J gene lost 7 bases, with 17 bases spanning the gap. The germline V gene has CDR1 MGHRA and CDR2 YSYEKL. The DNA of the CDR3 is TGCGCCAGCAGCATGCCTCAGGGGAGGGTTGGCTACACCTTC. Its protein is CASSMPQGRVGYTF.

Many counts were recorded for this clonotype. The CDR3 bases are TGTGCCAGCAGTCCCTTTGGGGGTACAGGGGGTTGGAGTGAGCAGTTCTTC. Its protein product is CASSPFGGTGGWSEQFF. V gene TRBV6-5 combines with J gene TRBJ2-1, with 8 bases that match TRBD1. V gave up 5 bases and J gave up 9 bases; unmatched junction bases: 18. CDR1 is MNHEY and CDR2 is SVGAGI in the germline V gene. The CDR3 totals 17 residues.

This clonotype has at least ten counts. The V gene is TRBV6-1, the J gene TRBJ2-7; D possibly matches TRBD1 or TRBD2 (5 bases each). The CDR3 length is 17 residues. CDR1 MNHNS and CDR2 SASEGT come from the germline V gene. V was cut by 4 bases and J by 2 bases, with 21 bases left in between. CDR3: CASSGLTRGAQPYEQYF. The CDR3 coding sequence is TGTGCCAGCAGTGGACTTACGAGGGGCGCCCAGCCCTACGAGCAGTACTTC.

There are many counts of this clonotype. The chain combines TRBV28 with TRBJ2-1; 9 nucleotides align to TRBD2. V lost 1 base, J lost 9 bases, and 7 bases stayed unmatched. The CDR3 has 15 residues. Germline V gives CDR1 MDHEN, CDR2 SYDVKM. Here the CDR3 reads CASSLLGGGAGEQFF. The CDR3 DNA follows: TGTGCCAGCAGTTTATTAGGCGGGGGGGCGGGTGAGCAGTTCTTC.

This clonotype showed up many times. The chain joins TRBV10-3 to TRBJ2-7, with 9 bases identical to TRBD2. The CDR3 is made up of 14 amino acids. J lost 2 bases, V lost 2 bases, and 1 base had no gene match. Per germline, CDR1 ENHRY and CDR2 SYGVKD. This CDR3 is CAISEERGAYEQYF. The CDR3 bases are TGTGCCATCAGTGAGGAGCGGGGGGCCTACGAGCAGTACTTC.

The sample holds many counts of this clonotype. The V and J genes are TRBV29-1 and TRBJ2-4; 7 bases map to TRBD1. The V segment lost 4 bases and the J segment 11 bases; nucleotides outside the gene matches: 5. CDR1 and CDR2 (germline): SQVTM, ANQGSEA. This CDR3 has 11 residues. In DNA, the CDR3 is TGCAGCGTTGGCATGGGACAGTTTCAGTACTTC. Translated: CSVGMGQFQYF.

CDR3: CSAMDGSGELFF. In DNA form, the CDR3 reads TGCAGCGCCATGGACGGCTCCGGGGAGCTGTTTTTT. V gene TRBV29-1 combines with J gene TRBJ2-2; D not certain. The germline gives CDR1 SQVTM, CDR2 ANQGSEA. V lost 7 bases and J 6 bases, leaving 12 bases between the germline ends. This CDR3 contains 12 residues.

The chain carries TRBV11-2 and TRBJ2-7; 7 positions match TRBD1. Germline V gene sequence: CDR1 SGHAT, CDR2 FQNNGV. Germline trimming cut 1 base from V and 4 bases from J; bases unmatched to any gene: 19. The CDR3 runs to 19 residues. CDR3: CASSLASPRTGTAGYEQYF. The CDR3 nucleotides read TGTGCCAGCAGCTTAGCTTCCCCTCGGACAGGCACCGCAGGTTACGAGCAGTACTTC.

The V and J genes are TRBV7-8 and TRBJ2-5, with TRBD2 matching 15 bases. CDR3 length: 17 amino acids. V lost 5 bases to trimming and J lost 10 bases; unmatched junction nucleotides: 14. CDR1 is SGHVS and CDR2 is FQNEAQ in the germline V gene. CDR3 loop: CASSPMGRTSGGGGQYF. CDR3 coding DNA: TGTGCCAGCAGCCCAATGGGAAGGACTAGCGGGGGGGGCGGCCAGTACTTC.

The chain is built from TRBV7-8 and TRBJ2-2, with D unresolved. The CDR3 consists of 15 residues. Deletions cut 8 bases from V and 2 bases from J, with 15 bases between. In germline, CDR1 is SGHVS, CDR2 FQNEAQ. This CDR3 is CASRVSLPNTGELFF. The CDR3 DNA reads as TGTGCCAGCCGGGTTTCCCTACCCAACACCGGGGAGCTGTTTTTT. Combining the CDR3 with reference TRBV7-8 and TRBJ2-2 gives the whole variable domain GAGVSQSPRYKVAKRGQDVALRCDPISGHVSLFWYQQALGQGPEFLTYFQNEAQLDKSGLPSDRFFAERPEGSVSTLKIQRTQQEDSAVYLCASRVSLPNTGELFFGEGSRLTVL.

This clonotype was seen repeatedly, ten times or more. The chain has TRBV3-1 and TRBJ2-4; D gene unclear. CDR3 length: 12 residues. Trimming shortened V by 2 bases and J by 6 bases, and 5 bases separated the two germline ends. Germline CDR1 is LGHDT and CDR2 is YNNKEL (reference sequence). This chain's CDR3 is CASSQWGNIQYF. CDR3 DNA sequence: TGTGCCAGCAGCCAATGGGGAAACATTCAGTACTTC.

This clonotype was counted at least ten times. The chain is built from TRBV29-1 and TRBJ1-1, with 7 bases that match TRBD1. V shed 7 bases and J 1 base; nucleotides not matched to a gene: 6. The CDR3 totals 13 residues. Germline V CDR1 and CDR2: SQVTM, ANQGSEA. The CDR3 DNA sequence: TGCAGCGCGGCGACAGGGTCGAACACTGAAGCTTTCTTT. Translating it yields CSAATGSNTEAFF. The full variable domain, completed using reference TRBV29-1 and TRBJ1-1, is SAVISQKPSRDICQRGTSLTIQCQVDSQVTMMFWYRQQPGQSLTLIATANQGSEATYESGFVIDKFPISRPNLTFSTLTVSNMSPEDSSIYLCSAATGSNTEAFFGQGTRLTVV.